The 18 T cell receptor beta chains reported below all come from one sample, sequenced in a study of CD8 T cells in Susac syndrome (dated by TCRdb to between 2018 and 2021). Library preparation employed the immunoSEQ multiplex PCR assay. RNA was extracted using the RNeasy kit, and roughly 0.5 to 1 ug of the RNA was reverse transcribed with random hexamers. TCRdb reworked the public reads: Q25 trimming with fastp, MiXCR clone assembly, productive beta chains retained. Every distinct CDR3 protein forms one entry, paired with its most common genes and DNA. The sample table contains about 300,000 distinct CDR3 sequences; only one count was recorded for about nine tenths of them. Jointly, the top ten make up under 0.2% of the sample. Material for sequencing was CD8+ T cells from PBMCs. The receptors shown here come from a human donor with multiple sclerosis.

The rearrangement links TRBV21-1 to TRBJ1-2; whether TRBD1, the table's D call, matches the DNA was not checked. TRBV21-1 is deemed a pseudogene. CDR3 length equals 17 residues. CDR3 region: CASRETGTGTFNYGYTF. CDR3 sequence (DNA): TGTGCCAGCCGAGAAACCGGGACAGGAACCTTCAACTATGGCTACACCTTC.

V usage is TRBV20-1 and J usage is TRBJ2-7; D gene uncertain. Trimming pared 3 bases from V and 6 bases from J, leaving 15 bases between. Looked up from germline, CDR1 is DFQATT and CDR2 is SNEGSKA (reference sequence). This CDR3 spans 13 amino acids. CDR3 loop: CSASTGQVSEQYF. CDR3 nucleotides: TGCAGTGCTAGTACCGGGCAGGTGAGCGAGCAGTACTTC.

The V gene is TRBV7-9, the J gene TRBJ2-7; D is unclear. This CDR3 has 12 residues. CDR1 is SEHNR, CDR2 FQNEAQ, per germline (reference sequence). The V end was cut by 5 bases, the J end by 2 bases, with 7 bases between. This CDR3 reads CASSPHPYEQYF. CDR3 bases: TGTGCCAGCAGCCCTCACCCCTACGAGCAGTACTTC.

The chain joins TRBV7-9 to TRBJ2-1; TRBD2 might be the D (5 bases). From germline, CDR1 is SEHNR and CDR2 FQNEAQ (reference sequence). Trimming removed 7 bases at V and 2 bases at J, with 15 bases between. The CDR3 extends over 15 amino acids. The CDR3 nucleotides read TGTGCCAGCATCACATCCGGGGTCCCCTACAATGAGCAGTTCTTC. Protein sequence: CASITSGVPYNEQFF.

This clonotype was counted once. This rearrangement joins TRBV7-9 to TRBJ1-2, with 7 nucleotides matching TRBD1. This CDR3 region has 16 residues. Germline trimming cut 2 bases from V and 3 bases from J; bases unmatched to any gene: 9. Germline CDR1 and CDR2: SEHNR and FQNEAQ (reference sequence). CDR3 region: CASSLITGEWYYGYTF. CDR3 sequence (DNA): TGTGCCAGCAGCTTAATTACAGGGGAGTGGTACTATGGCTACACCTTC.

The chain joins TRBV28 to TRBJ2-1; D not resolved. Trimming took 6 bases from V and 1 from J, leaving 13 bases between them. There are 15 residues in the CDR3. CDR1 is MDHEN and CDR2 is SYDVKM in the germline V gene. CDR3 loop: CASSYDKESYNEQFF. The CDR3 bases are TGTGCCAGCAGCTATGACAAGGAGTCCTACAATGAGCAGTTCTTC.

The J gene is TRBJ1-5, the V gene TRBV3-1; 8 bases fit TRBD1. The germline V gene encodes CDR1 LGHDT and CDR2 YNNKEL (reference sequence). The CDR3 has 14 amino acids. The J segment lost 0 bases and the V segment lost 8 bases, leaving 3 bases of the junction unmatched. The CDR3 here is CASGTGHSNQPQHF. In DNA, the CDR3 is TGTGCCAGCGGGACAGGTCATAGCAATCAGCCCCAGCATTTT.

V usage is TRBV4-1 and J usage is TRBJ2-7, with D perhaps TRBD1 (6 bases). V was cut by 0 bases and J by 4 bases, with 16 bases left in between. CDR3 length: 16 amino acids. Germline V lookup: CDR1 MGHRA, CDR2 YSYEKL. CDR3 sequence (DNA): TGCGCCAGCAGCCAAGAGGGGAGCTTTCAGGGGTACGAGCAGTACTTC. Amino acid sequence: CASSQEGSFQGYEQYF.

This rearrangement joins TRBV6-1 to TRBJ2-7; 9 positions match TRBD2. V lost 5 bases, J lost 0 bases, and 5 bases stayed unmatched. The CDR3 loop spans 15 amino acids. The germline V gene encodes CDR1 MNHNS and CDR2 SASEGT. Here the CDR3 DNA reads TGTGCCAGCAGTTACGAGACTAGCGGCTCCTACGAGCAGTACTTC. Translation gives CASSYETSGSYEQYF.

The CDR3 sequence: CASSPWTASTDTQYF. The CDR3 DNA is TGTGCCAGCAGTCCTTGGACGGCTAGCACAGATACGCAGTATTTT. The chain is built from TRBV28 and TRBJ2-3; unclear D gene. The germline gives CDR1 MDHEN, CDR2 SYDVKM. Trimming stripped 5 bases from V and 0 bases from J, with 12 bases between. There are 15 residues in the CDR3.

The chain recombines TRBV15 with TRBJ2-2; 9 bases are a match to TRBD1. The germline V gene encodes CDR1 LNHNV and CDR2 YYDKDF (reference sequence). The CDR3 is made up of 15 amino acids. V shed 4 bases, J shed 6 bases, and the junction held 6 bases outside the gene matches. The CDR3 protein is CATSTTGGAAGELFF. CDR3 DNA: TGTGCCACCAGCACAACAGGGGGCGCCGCCGGGGAGCTGTTTTTT.

The chain employs TRBV28 and TRBJ2-3, with no clear D. The CDR3 extends over 13 amino acids. With 7 bases removed from V and 6 bases from J, the gap between germline ends came to 14 bases. Germline CDR1 is MDHEN and CDR2 is SYDVKM. Written as DNA, the CDR3 is TGTGCCAGCACCCAAACCCCACAGGATACGCAGTATTTT. Protein product: CASTQTPQDTQYF. Combining the CDR3 with reference TRBV28 and TRBJ2-3 gives the whole variable domain DVKVTQSSRYLVKRTGEKVFLECVQDMDHENMFWYRQDPGLGLRLIYFSYDVKMKEKGDIPEGYSVSREKKERFSLILESASTNQTSMYLCASTQTPQDTQYFGPGTRLTVL.

The gene calls are TRBV19 and TRBJ2-1, with 9 positions matching TRBD2. Germline V CDR1 and CDR2: LNHDA, SQIVND (reference sequence). The V gene end was trimmed by 8 bases and the J gene end by 3 bases; junction bases not matched to a gene: 11. The CDR3 is made up of 16 amino acids. CDR3 sequence reads: CASRSSGRSLYNEQFF. The CDR3 DNA reads as TGTGCCAGTCGAAGTAGCGGGAGATCCCTCTACAATGAGCAGTTCTTC.

The gene calls are TRBV27 and TRBJ1-5, with 10 bases matching TRBD1. The CDR3 sequence is 14 residues long. Looked up from germline, CDR1 is MNHEY and CDR2 is SMNVEV (reference sequence). V was clipped by 6 bases and J by 5 bases; unmatched bases: 4. CDR3 amino acids: CASRFGTGDQPQHF. The CDR3 DNA sequence: TGTGCCAGCAGATTTGGGACAGGGGATCAGCCCCAGCATTTT.

The DNA for the CDR3 is TGTGCCAGCCTAGGACAGCTTAACAATGAGCAGTTCTTC. Translating gives CASLGQLNNEQFF. This chain uses TRBV5-4 with TRBJ2-1; D is perhaps TRBD1 (6 bases). In germline, CDR1 is SGHNT, CDR2 YYREEE (reference sequence). Trimming left V 7 bases short and J 5 bases short, with 13 bases between. The CDR3 consists of 13 residues.

The genes are TRBV9 and TRBJ1-1; no clear D. The CDR3 is 13 amino acids. Looked up from germline, CDR1 is SGDLS and CDR2 is YYNGEE. Trimming stripped 0 bases from V and 1 base from J, with 4 bases between. CDR3 region: CASSVGKNTEAFF. DNA for the CDR3: TGTGCCAGCAGCGTAGGGAAGAACACTGAAGCTTTCTTT.

The chain carries TRBV28 and TRBJ1-1; D might be TRBD1 (6 bases). Trimming took 6 bases from V and 2 from J, leaving 13 bases between them. CDR3 length: 14 amino acids. Germline V CDR1 and CDR2: MDHEN, SYDVKM. The CDR3 nucleotides are TGTGCCAGCAGCTCGTACAGGGCCAACACTGAAGCTTTCTTT. It codes for CASSSYRANTEAFF. Full variable domain (rest looked up from reference TRBV28 and TRBJ1-1): DVKVTQSSRYLVKRTGEKVFLECVQDMDHENMFWYRQDPGLGLRLIYFSYDVKMKEKGDIPEGYSVSREKKERFSLILESASTNQTSMYLCASSSYRANTEAFFGQGTRLTVV.

V usage is TRBV4-3 and J usage is TRBJ2-3; 8 nucleotides agree with TRBD2. Germline V gene lookup returns CDR1 LGHNA and CDR2 YSLEER. The CDR3 has 16 amino acids. J lost 7 bases, V lost 0 bases, and 9 bases had no gene match. The CDR3 protein is CASSQERSGRSHTQYF. CDR3 sequence (DNA): TGCGCCAGCAGCCAAGAAAGAAGCGGGAGAAGCCATACGCAGTATTTT.